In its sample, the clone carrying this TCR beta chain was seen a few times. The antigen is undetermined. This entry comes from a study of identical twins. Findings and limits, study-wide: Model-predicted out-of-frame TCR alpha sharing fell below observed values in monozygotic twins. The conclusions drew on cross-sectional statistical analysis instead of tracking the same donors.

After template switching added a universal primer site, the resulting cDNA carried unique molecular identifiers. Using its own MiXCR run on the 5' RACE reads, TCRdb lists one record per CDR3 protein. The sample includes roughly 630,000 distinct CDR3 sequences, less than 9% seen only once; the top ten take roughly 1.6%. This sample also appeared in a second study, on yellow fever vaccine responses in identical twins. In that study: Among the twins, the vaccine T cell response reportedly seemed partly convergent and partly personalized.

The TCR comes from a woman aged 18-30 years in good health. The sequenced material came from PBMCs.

Here the CDR3 reads CSVEEVVIWGEQFF. CDR3 DNA sequence: TGCAGCGTTGAAGAAGTAGTCATATGGGGGGAGCAGTTCTTC. The J gene is TRBJ2-1, the V gene TRBV29-1; D might be TRBD1 or TRBD2, each matching 5 bases. Germline V gives CDR1 SQVTM, CDR2 ANQGSEA. This CDR3 has 14 amino acids. V was shortened by 0 bases and J by 10 bases, with 16 bases between the two germline ends.